This T cell receptor beta chain originates from a study of T-cell memory formation after mild COVID-19. TCRdb independently ran MiXCR on the 5' RACE reads; one entry per CDR3 protein. Of 140,000 to 150,000 distinct CDR3 sequences listed, about a fifth are singletons. This clonotype turned up a few times. What it recognizes is unknown. Overall study results and limits: Clonal second-wave expansions that peaked on day 37 had unconfirmed SARS-CoV-2 specificity.

V lost 8 bases, J lost 5 bases, and 9 bases lay in between. Germline V lookup: CDR1 SNHLY, CDR2 FYNNEI. CDR3 size: 11 residues. The material sequenced was PBMCs or a T cell subset sorted from them (not recorded which). The V and J genes are TRBV2 and TRBJ2-5, with D uncertain. This clonotype was sampled from an adult woman who had mild COVID-19 (a few samples of this study predate the infection). Cell type and time point are not known. The CDR3 sequence: CASALLETQYF. CDR3 coding DNA: TGTGCCAGCGCACTATTGGAGACCCAGTACTTC.